The 11 T cell receptor beta chains below all came from one sample that was sequenced in a study of cytomegalovirus exposure and HLA in healthy donors. Some clones are missing from TCRdb's copy, which holds only in-frame ones; the method was immunoSEQ multiplex PCR. The repertoire holds a few hundred thousand clones, with 86% as singletons. The specimen sequenced was PBMCs. The receptor source for this set is a woman aged 18-35 years in good health and CMV-seronegative.

This rearrangement joins TRBV14 to TRBJ2-7; D call uncertain. V gave up 0 bases and J gave up 4 bases, with 7 bases separating them. The CDR3 sequence is 13 residues long. Looked up from germline, CDR1 is SGHDN and CDR2 is FVKESK. CDR3 protein: CASSQEGRYEQYF. The CDR3, as DNA: TGTGCCAGCAGCCAAGAAGGCAGGTACGAGCAGTACTTC.

The count of this clone is one. The V and J genes are TRBV27 and TRBJ2-1; 10 bases line up with TRBD1. The CDR3 contains 19 residues. The ends lost 5 bases at V and 4 bases at J; junction bases unmatched: 17. Germline lookup yields CDR1 MNHEY and CDR2 SMNVEV (reference sequence). The CDR3 DNA reads TGTGCCAGCAGTCTCATCCAACCCCCGACAGGGGGCCGTTACAATGAGCAGTTCTTC. Translation: CASSLIQPPTGGRYNEQFF.

The V gene is TRBV7-2, the J gene TRBJ2-1; 9 bases line up with TRBD2. The CDR3 is made up of 16 amino acids. V shed 2 bases, J shed 6 bases, and the junction held 8 bases outside the gene matches. Germline CDR1 reads SGHTA; CDR2 reads FQGNSA. The DNA of the CDR3 is TGTGCCAGCAGCTTACGGGCTAGCGGGACAAGCAATGAGCAGTTCTTC. Residues: CASSLRASGTSNEQFF.

This chain joins TRBV28 and TRBJ2-5; TRBD1 is a possible D gene (7 bases). Germline CDR1 is MDHEN and CDR2 is SYDVKM. Trimming pared 4 bases from V and 5 bases from J, leaving 14 bases between. There are 14 residues in the CDR3. CDR3 coding DNA: TGTGCCAGCAGTTCGGGGCAGGGGGGCGAGACCCAGTACTTC. This encodes CASSSGQGGETQYF.

This clone was observed a single time. The CDR3 reads CASSWTSGVYNEQFF. The CDR3 DNA reads TGCGCCAGCAGCTGGACTAGCGGGGTCTACAATGAGCAGTTCTTC. This chain links TRBV5-1 with TRBJ2-1; 12 bases line up with TRBD2. CDR1 and CDR2 (germline): SGHRS, YFSETQ. V was clipped by 3 bases and J by 3 bases; unmatched bases: 1. This CDR3 spans 15 amino acids.

CDR3 in amino acids: CASGDNQPQHF. In DNA, the CDR3 is TGTGCTAGCGGGGACAATCAGCCCCAGCATTTT. V gene TRBV12-5 combines with J gene TRBJ1-5; D is undetermined. V shed 9 bases and J shed 3 bases, with 6 bases lying between them. The CDR3 is 11 residues long. The germline V gene encodes CDR1 LGHNT and CDR2 FRNRAP.

The count of this clone is one. The CDR3 DNA follows: TGTGCCAGTAGGGGATGGCCCTCAACTAATGAAAAACTGTTTTTT. It translates to CASRGWPSTNEKLFF. This rearrangement joins TRBV2 to TRBJ1-4; TRBD1 might be the D (5 bases). There are 15 residues in the CDR3. Germline V lookup: CDR1 SNHLY, CDR2 FYNNEI. The germline V and J ends were trimmed by 9 bases and 0 bases, with 14 bases remaining between them.

The CDR3 loop is CASSSRTSGRVGTGELFF. The CDR3 DNA reads as TGTGCCAGCAGCTCAAGGACTAGCGGGAGAGTGGGCACCGGGGAGCTGTTTTTT. V and J are TRBV13 and TRBJ2-2, with 13 bases lining up with TRBD2. Trimming at V came to 4 bases and at J to 4 bases, leaving 9 bases not matched to a gene. The germline V gene has CDR1 PRHDT and CDR2 FYEKMQ (reference sequence). The CDR3 sequence is 18 residues long.

The rearrangement links TRBV4-2 to TRBJ2-2, with 12 bases that match TRBD2. Germline trimming cut 4 bases from V and 2 bases from J; bases unmatched to any gene: 5. The CDR3 is 17 amino acids. Germline V gene lookup returns CDR1 LGHNA and CDR2 YNFKEQ. The chain's CDR3 is CASSPGGLAGNTGELFF. CDR3 DNA sequence: TGTGCCAGCAGCCCTGGGGGACTAGCGGGCAACACCGGGGAGCTGTTTTTT.

V is TRBV19 and J is TRBJ2-5; TRBD2 aligns across 8 bases. V trimming: 3 bases; J trimming: 5 bases; junction bases outside the gene matches: 8. This CDR3 has 15 residues. The V gene's germline CDR1 is LNHDA and CDR2 SQIVND (reference sequence). The CDR3 here is CASSIGQREWETQYF. The CDR3 region has the DNA TGTGCCAGTAGTATTGGCCAGCGGGAGTGGGAGACCCAGTACTTC. The whole variable domain, remainder taken from reference TRBV19 and TRBJ2-5, is DGGITQSPKYLFRKEGQNVTLSCEQNLNHDAMYWYRQDPGQGLRLIYYSQIVNDFQKGDIAEGYSVSREKKESFPLTVTSAQKNPTAFYLCASSIGQREWETQYFGPGTRLLVL.

V is TRBV19 and J is TRBJ2-7, with a tentative D call TRBD1 (6 bases). The CDR3 is made up of 14 amino acids. V was shortened by 5 bases and J by 0 bases, with 11 bases between the two germline ends. The germline gives CDR1 LNHDA, CDR2 SQIVND (reference sequence). The CDR3 region has the DNA TGTGCCAGTAGTCCCCTACAGGGCTCCTACGAGCAGTACTTC. This sequence encodes CASSPLQGSYEQYF.